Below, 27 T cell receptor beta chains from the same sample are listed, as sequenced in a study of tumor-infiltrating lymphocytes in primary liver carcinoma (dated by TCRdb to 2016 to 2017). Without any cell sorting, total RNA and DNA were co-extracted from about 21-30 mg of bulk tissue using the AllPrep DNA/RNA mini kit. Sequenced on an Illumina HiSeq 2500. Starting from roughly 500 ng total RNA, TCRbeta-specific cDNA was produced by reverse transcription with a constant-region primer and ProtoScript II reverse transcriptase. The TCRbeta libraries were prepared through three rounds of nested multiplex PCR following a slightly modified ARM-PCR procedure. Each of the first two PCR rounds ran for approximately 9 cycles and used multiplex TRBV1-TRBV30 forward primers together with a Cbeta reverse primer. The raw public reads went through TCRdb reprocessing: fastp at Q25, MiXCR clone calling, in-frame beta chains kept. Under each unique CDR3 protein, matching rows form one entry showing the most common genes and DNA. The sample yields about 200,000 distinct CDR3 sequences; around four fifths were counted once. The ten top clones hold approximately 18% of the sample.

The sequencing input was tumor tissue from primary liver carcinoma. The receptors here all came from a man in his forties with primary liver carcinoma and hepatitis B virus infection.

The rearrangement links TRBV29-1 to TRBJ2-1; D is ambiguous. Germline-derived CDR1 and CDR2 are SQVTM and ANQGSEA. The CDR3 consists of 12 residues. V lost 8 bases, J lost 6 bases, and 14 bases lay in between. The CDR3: CSLVWATNEQFF. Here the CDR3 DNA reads TGCAGCCTTGTATGGGCTACCAATGAGCAGTTCTTC.

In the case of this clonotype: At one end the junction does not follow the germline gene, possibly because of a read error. In DNA form, the CDR3 reads TGTGCCAGCAGCTTGAACGGCGGGAGACTGCGCGGGGAGATGTTTTTT. This translates into CASSLNGGRLRGEMFF. This chain uses TRBV5-4 with TRBJ2-2; TRBD2 aligns across 7 bases. The length of the CDR3 is 16 residues. The V gene's germline CDR1 is SGHNT and CDR2 YYREEE (reference sequence).

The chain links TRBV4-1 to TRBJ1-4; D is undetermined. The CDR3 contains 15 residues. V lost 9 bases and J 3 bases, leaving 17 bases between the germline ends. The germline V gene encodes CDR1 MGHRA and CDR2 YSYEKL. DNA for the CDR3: TGCGCCAGGAGCGAATGGGGATCTTCTAATGAAAAACTGTTTTTT. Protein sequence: CARSEWGSSNEKLFF.

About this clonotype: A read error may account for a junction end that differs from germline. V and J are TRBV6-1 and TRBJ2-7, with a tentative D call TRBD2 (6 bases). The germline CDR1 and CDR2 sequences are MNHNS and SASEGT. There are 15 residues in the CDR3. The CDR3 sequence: CAGSENVGGTYEQYF. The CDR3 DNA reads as TGTGCCGGCAGTGAAAACGTCGGGGGTACTTACGAGCAGTACTTC.

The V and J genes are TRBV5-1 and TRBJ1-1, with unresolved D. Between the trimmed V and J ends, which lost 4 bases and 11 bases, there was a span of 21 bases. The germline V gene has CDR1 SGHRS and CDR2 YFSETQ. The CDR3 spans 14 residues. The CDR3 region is CASSLDGMNTKAFF. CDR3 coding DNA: TGCGCCAGCAGCCTGGACGGCATGAACACTAAGGCTTTCTTT.

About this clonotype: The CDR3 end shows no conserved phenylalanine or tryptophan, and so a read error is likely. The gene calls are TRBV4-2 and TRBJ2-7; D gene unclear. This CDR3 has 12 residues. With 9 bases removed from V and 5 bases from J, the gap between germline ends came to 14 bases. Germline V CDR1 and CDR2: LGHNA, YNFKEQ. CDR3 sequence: CARRQDRNEQYS. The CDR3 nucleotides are TGTGCCAGAAGGCAAGATCGGAACGAGCAGTACTCC.

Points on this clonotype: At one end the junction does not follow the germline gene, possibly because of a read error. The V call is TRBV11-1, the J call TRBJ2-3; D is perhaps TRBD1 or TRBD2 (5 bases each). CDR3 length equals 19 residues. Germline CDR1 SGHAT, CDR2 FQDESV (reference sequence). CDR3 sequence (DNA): TGTGTCAGCAGTTCTGGGGGAAGCTCTGTTGGAGCCCGCACAGATAGGCAGTATTTT. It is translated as CVSSSGGSSVGARTDRQYF.

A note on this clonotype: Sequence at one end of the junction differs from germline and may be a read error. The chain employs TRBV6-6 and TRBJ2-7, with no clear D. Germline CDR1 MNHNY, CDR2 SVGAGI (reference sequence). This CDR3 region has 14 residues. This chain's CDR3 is CDSSYSGRSGEQYF. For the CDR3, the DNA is TGTGACAGCAGTTACTCTGGCAGGTCCGGCGAGCAGTACTTC.

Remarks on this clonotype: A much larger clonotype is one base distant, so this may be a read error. DNA of the CDR3: TGTGCCAGCGTGACTGGGGCATTATACTACGAGCAGTACTTC. This gives the protein CASVTGALYYEQYF. The chain couples TRBV28 to TRBJ2-7, with a weak D call TRBD1 (5 bases). The germline V and J ends were trimmed by 8 bases and 3 bases, with 17 bases remaining between them. The V gene's germline CDR1 is MDHEN and CDR2 SYDVKM. This CDR3 contains 14 residues.

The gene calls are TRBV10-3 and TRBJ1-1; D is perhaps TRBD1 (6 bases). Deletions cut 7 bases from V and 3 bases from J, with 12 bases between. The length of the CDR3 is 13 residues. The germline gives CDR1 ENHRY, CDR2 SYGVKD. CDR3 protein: CAINVRTDTEAFF. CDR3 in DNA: TGTGCCATCAATGTTAGGACAGACACTGAAGCTTTCTTT.

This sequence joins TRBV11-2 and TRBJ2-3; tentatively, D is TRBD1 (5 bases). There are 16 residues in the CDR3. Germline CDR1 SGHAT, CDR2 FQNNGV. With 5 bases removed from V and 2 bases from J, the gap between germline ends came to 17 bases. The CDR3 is CASSSRTTGNTDTQYF. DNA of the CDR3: TGTGCCAGCAGCAGTAGAACTACAGGAAACACAGATACGCAGTATTTT.

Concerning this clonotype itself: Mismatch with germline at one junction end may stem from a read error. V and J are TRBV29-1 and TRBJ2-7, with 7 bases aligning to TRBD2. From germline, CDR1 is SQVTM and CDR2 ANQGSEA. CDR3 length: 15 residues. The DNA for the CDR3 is TGCAGCGTGGAAGGGACTATCGGGACCCTTTGGGAGCGGTACTTC. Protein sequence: CSVEGTIGTLWERYF.

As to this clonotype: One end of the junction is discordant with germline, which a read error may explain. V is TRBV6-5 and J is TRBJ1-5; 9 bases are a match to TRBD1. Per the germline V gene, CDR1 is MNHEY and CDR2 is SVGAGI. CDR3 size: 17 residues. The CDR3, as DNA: TGTGCCAGCAGCCACCGGACAGGGGTGATTAGCAATCAGCCCCAGGATTTT. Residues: CASSHRTGVISNQPQDF.

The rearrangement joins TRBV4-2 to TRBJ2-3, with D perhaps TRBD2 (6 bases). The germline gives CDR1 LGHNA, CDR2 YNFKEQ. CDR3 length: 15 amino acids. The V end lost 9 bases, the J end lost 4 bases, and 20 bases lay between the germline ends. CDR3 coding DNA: TGTGCCAGTAACCCTAGGGCGGGACTCGCAGATACGCAGTATTTT. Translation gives CASNPRAGLADTQYF.

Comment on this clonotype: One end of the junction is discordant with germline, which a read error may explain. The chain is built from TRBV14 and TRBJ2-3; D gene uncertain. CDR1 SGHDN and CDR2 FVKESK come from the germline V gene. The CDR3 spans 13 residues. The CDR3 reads CASSQDAEDTQYF. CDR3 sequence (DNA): TGTGCCAGCAGCCAAGACGCCGAAGATACACAGTATTTT.

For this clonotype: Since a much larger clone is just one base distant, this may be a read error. The CDR3 sequence is CSAGDAVQEKLFF. CDR3 coding DNA: TGCAGTGCTGGGGACGCGGTGCAGGAAAAACTGTTTTTT. The J gene is TRBJ1-4, the V gene TRBV20-1; maybe TRBD1 (5 bases). The V and J ends lost 5 bases and 8 bases respectively, with 15 bases between them. The CDR3 is made up of 13 amino acids. Germline V gene lookup returns CDR1 DFQATT and CDR2 SNEGSKA (reference sequence).

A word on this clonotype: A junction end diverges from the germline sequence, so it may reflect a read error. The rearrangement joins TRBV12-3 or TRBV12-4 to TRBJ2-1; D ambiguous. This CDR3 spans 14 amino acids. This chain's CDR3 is CASSPADGFYEQFF. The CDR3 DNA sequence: TGTGCTAGCAGTCCTGCGGATGGCTTCTATGAGCAGTTCTTC.

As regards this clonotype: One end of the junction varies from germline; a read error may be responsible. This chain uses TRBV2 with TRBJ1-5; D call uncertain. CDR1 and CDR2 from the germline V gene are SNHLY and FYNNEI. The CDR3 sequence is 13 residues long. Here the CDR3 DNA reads TGTGCCAGCAGTGATCAATCTGGTCAGCTCCAGCATTTT. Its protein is CASSDQSGQLQHF.

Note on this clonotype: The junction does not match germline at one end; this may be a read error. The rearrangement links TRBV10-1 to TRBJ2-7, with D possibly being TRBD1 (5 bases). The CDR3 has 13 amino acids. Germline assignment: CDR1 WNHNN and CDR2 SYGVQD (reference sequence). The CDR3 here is CSSSEDSYYEQYF. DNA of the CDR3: TGCTCCAGCAGTGAAGACAGCTACTACGAGCAGTACTTC.

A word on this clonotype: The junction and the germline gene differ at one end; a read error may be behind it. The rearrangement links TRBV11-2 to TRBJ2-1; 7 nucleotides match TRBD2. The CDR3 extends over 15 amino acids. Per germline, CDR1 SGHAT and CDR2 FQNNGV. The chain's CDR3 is CAGSQGLGSYNEQFF. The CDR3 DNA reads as TGTGCCGGCAGCCAAGGACTAGGCTCCTACAATGAGCAGTTCTTC.

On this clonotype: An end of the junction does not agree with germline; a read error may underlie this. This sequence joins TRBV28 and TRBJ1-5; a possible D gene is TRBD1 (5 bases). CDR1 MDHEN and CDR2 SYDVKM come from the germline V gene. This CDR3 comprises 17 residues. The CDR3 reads CANSLGTDPYSNQPQHF. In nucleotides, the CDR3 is TGTGCCAACAGTTTGGGGACCGATCCATATAGCAATCAGCCACAGCATTTT.

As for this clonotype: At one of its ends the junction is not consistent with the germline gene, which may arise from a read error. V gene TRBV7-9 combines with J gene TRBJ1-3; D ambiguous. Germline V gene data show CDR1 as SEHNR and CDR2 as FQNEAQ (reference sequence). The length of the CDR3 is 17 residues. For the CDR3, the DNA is TGTGCCAGCAGCTCAGCGGGTGAAGGGCTCTCTGGAAACACCATATACTTT. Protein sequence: CASSSAGEGLSGNTIYF.

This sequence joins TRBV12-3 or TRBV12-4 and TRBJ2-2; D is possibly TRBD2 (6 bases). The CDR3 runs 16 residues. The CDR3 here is CVNSLRGGRITGELFF. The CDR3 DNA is TGTGTCAACAGCCTCCGTGGAGGGCGCATCACCGGGGAGCTGTTTTTT.

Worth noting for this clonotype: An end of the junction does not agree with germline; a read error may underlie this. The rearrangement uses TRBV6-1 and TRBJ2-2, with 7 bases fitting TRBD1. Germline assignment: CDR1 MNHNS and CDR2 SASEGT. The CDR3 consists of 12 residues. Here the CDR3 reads CASRQGNGELLF. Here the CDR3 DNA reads TGTGCCAGCAGACAGGGGAACGGCGAGCTGTTGTTT.

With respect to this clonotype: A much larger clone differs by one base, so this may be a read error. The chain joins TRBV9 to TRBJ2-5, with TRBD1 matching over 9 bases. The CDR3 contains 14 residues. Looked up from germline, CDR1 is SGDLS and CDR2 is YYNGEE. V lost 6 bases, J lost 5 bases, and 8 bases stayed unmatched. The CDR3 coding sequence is TGTGCCAGCAACATACAGGGGGCCAGTGAGACCCAGTACTTC. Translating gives CASNIQGASETQYF.

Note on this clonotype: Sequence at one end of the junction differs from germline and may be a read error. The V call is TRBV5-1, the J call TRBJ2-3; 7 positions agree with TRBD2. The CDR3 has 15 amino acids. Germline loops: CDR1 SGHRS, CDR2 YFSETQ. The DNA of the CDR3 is TGCACCAGTCTACTTTCCAGCGGGGTCACAGATACGCAGTATTTT. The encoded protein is CTSLLSSGVTDTQYF.

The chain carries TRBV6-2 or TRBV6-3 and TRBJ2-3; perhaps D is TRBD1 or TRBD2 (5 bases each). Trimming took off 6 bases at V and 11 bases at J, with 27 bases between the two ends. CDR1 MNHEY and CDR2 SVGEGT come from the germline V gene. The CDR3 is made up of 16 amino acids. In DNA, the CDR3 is TGTGCCAGCAGCTTCCTAGGTCGCCTTGGGGGAAGTAAGCAGTATTTT. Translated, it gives CASSFLGRLGGSKQYF.